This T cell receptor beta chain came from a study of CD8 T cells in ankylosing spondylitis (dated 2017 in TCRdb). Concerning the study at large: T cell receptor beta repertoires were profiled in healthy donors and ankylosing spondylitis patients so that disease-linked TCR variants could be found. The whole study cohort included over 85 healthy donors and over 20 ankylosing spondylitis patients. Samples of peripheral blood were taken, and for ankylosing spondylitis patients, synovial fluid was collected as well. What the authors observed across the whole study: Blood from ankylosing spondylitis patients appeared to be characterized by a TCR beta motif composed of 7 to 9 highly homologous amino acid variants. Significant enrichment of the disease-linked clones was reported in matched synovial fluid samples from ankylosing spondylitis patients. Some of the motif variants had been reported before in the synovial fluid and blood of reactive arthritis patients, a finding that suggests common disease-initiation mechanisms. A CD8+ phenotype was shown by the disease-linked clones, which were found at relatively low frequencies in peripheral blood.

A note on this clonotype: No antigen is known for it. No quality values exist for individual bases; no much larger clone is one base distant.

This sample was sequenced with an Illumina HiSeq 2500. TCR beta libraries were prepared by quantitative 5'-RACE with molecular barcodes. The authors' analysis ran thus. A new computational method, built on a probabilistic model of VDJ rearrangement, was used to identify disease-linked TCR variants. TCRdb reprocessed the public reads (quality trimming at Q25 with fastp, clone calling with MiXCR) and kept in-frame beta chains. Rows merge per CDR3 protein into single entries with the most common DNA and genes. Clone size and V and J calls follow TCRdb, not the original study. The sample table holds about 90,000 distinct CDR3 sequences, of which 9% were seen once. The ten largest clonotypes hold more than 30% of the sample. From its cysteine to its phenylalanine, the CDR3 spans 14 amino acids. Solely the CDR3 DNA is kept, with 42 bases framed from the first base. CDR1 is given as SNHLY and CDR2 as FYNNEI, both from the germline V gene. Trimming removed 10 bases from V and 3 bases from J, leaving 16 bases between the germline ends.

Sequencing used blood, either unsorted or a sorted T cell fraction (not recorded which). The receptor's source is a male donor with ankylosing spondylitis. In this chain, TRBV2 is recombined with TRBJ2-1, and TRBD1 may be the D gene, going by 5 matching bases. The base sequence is TGTGCCATCGTGGGCCCCGACAGCTACAATGAGCAGTTCTTC. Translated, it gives CAIVGPDSYNEQFF.